Given below is one T cell receptor (beta chain) in context. Its antigen is currently unknown. This sample was included in a study of CD4 T cell repertoires in COVID-19. The wider study: Other coronavirus spike proteins restimulated relabeled CFSE-low cells expanded with IL-2 for 10 days.

TCRdb's copy holds only in-frame clones and misses some; the assay was immunoSEQ multiplex PCR. The table includes tens of thousands of clones, about nine tenths detected once. Study findings and constraints: Two or all three memory subsets shared several highly expanded SARS-CoV-2-reactive clonotypes. SARS-CoV and/or HKU1 spike cultures shared between roughly 7 and 25% of SARS-CoV-2 clonotypes.

The memory T cells were sequenced right after ex vivo isolation, without culture. This TCR derives from a human donor who had COVID-19. Material: central memory CD4+ T cells from blood, obtained before the COVID-19 pandemic.

The CDR3 loop reads CASSLTLGQGAQRASDTQYF. CDR3 DNA sequence: TGCGCCAGCAGCTTGACTTTGGGACAGGGGGCGCAAAGAGCCTCAGATACGCAGTATTTT. This chain uses TRBV5-1 with TRBJ2-3; 12 bases match TRBD1. There are 20 residues in the CDR3. J was trimmed by 4 bases and V by 1 base; bases with no gene match: 16. Germline V gives CDR1 SGHRS, CDR2 YFSETQ.